This T cell receptor (beta chain) was captured by sequencing in a study of blood T cells in healthy people across ages. Per the germline V gene, CDR1 is MNHEY and CDR2 is SVGAGI. V was clipped by 6 bases and J by 2 bases; unmatched bases: 5. The CDR3 has 14 residues. Comments on this clonotype: Its antigen is not known.

Alongside a J-beta primer mix, a sample-barcoded 5' primer served in a second PCR lasting 7 to 11 cycles. One entry per CDR3 protein results from TCRdb running MiXCR on the 5' RACE reads. The data contain 800,000 to 1,000,000 distinct CDR3 sequences, around 48% of them singletons. Regarding the study as a whole: As naive T cell percentage varied, TCR beta diversity correlated strongly with it.

The sample comprised blood. The receptor was derived from a man between 25 and 39 years old in good health. This sequence joins TRBV6-5 and TRBJ2-3; 7 nucleotides line up with TRBD2. CDR3 bases: TGTGCCAGCAGCCTGACTAGCACCACAGATACGCAGTATTTT. Protein product: CASSLTSTTDTQYF.